This TCR beta chain was identified during a study of response to subunit inactivated influenza vaccine. Regarding the study as a whole: The authors suggested that every seasonal influenza vaccination recruits few new T cells.

Comment on this clonotype: Its antigen is as yet unknown.

Using its own MiXCR run on the RT-PCR reads, TCRdb lists one record per CDR3 protein. The sample records approximately 730,000 distinct CDR3 sequences, roughly 14% being singletons. CDR1 and CDR2 from the germline V gene are SGHTA and FQGNSA. Deletions cut 5 bases from V and 6 bases from J, with 13 bases between. The CDR3 has 14 residues. Source: PBMCs from blood, taken 14 to 15 days before vaccination. The chain recombines TRBV7-2 with TRBJ1-4, with D perhaps TRBD1 (5 bases). The TCR sequence derives from a man aged 45 to 65 who received an inactivated influenza vaccine. This CDR3 reads CASSQRGFDEKLFF. In DNA form, the CDR3 reads TGTGCCAGCAGCCAGAGGGGTTTTGATGAAAAACTGTTTTTT. The whole variable domain, filled in from reference TRBV7-2 and TRBJ1-4, reads GAGVSQSPSNKVTEKGKDVELRCDPISGHTALYWYRQSLGQGLEFLIYFQGNSAPDKSGLPSDRFSAERTGGSVSTLTIQRTQQEDSAVYLCASSQRGFDEKLFFGSGTQLSVL.